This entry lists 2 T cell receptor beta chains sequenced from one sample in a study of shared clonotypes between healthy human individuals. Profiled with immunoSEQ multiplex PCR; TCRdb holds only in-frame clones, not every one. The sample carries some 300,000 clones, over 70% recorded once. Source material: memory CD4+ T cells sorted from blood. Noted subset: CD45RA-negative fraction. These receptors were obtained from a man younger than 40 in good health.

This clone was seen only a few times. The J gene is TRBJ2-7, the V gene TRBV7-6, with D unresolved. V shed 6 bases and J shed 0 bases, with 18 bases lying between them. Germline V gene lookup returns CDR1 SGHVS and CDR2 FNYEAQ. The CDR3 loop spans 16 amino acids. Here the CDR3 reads CASSRNNRESSYEQYF. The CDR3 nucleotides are TGTGCCAGCAGTCGCAATAATAGGGAAAGCTCCTACGAGCAGTACTTC.

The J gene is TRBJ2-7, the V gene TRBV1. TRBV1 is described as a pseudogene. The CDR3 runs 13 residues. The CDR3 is CTSSQDDTYEQYF. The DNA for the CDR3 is TGCACCAGCAGCCAAGATGATACCTACGAGCAGTACTTC.